These 25 T cell receptor beta chains were all obtained from the same sample, sequenced in a study of blood T cell repertoires in COVID-19. Libraries were prepared by immunoSEQ multiplex PCR; TCRdb keeps only in-frame clonotypes and omits some of them. Of a few hundred thousand clones detected, about 85% appear once; the ten largest clones hold about 1%. Sequencing input: peripheral blood. The source of these receptors is a human donor with COVID-19, enrolled during active disease. The donor label of this sample is uncertain.

The rearrangement joins TRBV2 to TRBJ2-5; maybe TRBD2 (6 bases). Germline loops: CDR1 SNHLY, CDR2 FYNNEI. V was cut by 6 bases and J by 3 bases, with 14 bases left in between. CDR3 length: 14 residues. CDR3: CASRQRVVEETQYF. Here the CDR3 DNA reads TGTGCCAGCAGACAGCGGGTGGTCGAAGAGACCCAGTACTTC. Based on the CDR3 plus reference TRBV2 and TRBJ2-5, the full variable domain is EPEVTQTPSHQVTQMGQEVILRCVPISNHLYFYWYRQILGQKVEFLVSFYNNEISEKSEIFDDQFSVERPDGSNFTLKIRSTKLEDSAMYFCASRQRVVEETQYFGPGTRLLVL.

This rearrangement joins TRBV18 to TRBJ2-5, with 10 bases matching TRBD2. Germline V lookup: CDR1 KGHSH, CDR2 LQKENI. V gave up 4 bases and J gave up 1 base; unmatched junction bases: 12. The CDR3 covers 18 residues. The CDR3 DNA sequence: TGTGCCAGCTCACACTGGCGGCCTAGCGGGAGCCCCCAAGAGACCCAGTACTTC. Amino acid sequence: CASSHWRPSGSPQETQYF.

In its sample, this clone was seen once. The gene calls are TRBV2 and TRBJ2-7; maybe TRBD1 (5 bases). Germline values: CDR1 SNHLY, CDR2 FYNNEI. The CDR3 has 12 residues. V lost 5 bases to trimming and J lost 4 bases, with 9 bases between them. CDR3 DNA sequence: TGTGCCAGCAGTCGCTCAGGGTACGAGCAGTACTTC. It translates to CASSRSGYEQYF.

This CDR3 reads CASSLSSPGQRSETQYF. The DNA for the CDR3 is TGTGCCAGCAGTTTATCTTCCCCGGGACAGCGGAGTGAGACCCAGTACTTC. The chain links TRBV27 to TRBJ2-5; 7 bases map to TRBD1. J lost 5 bases, V lost 0 bases, and 12 bases had no gene match. This CDR3 contains 17 residues. Per the germline V gene, CDR1 is MNHEY and CDR2 is SMNVEV (reference sequence).

The chain combines TRBV6-5 with TRBJ1-3, with 8 bases that match TRBD1. The CDR3 runs to 14 residues. Trimming removed 7 bases from V and 0 bases from J; junction bases left unmatched: 2. Germline CDR1 is MNHEY and CDR2 is SVGAGI. The CDR3 nucleotides are TGTGCCAGCACGCAGGGGGCCTCTGGAAACACCATATATTTT. This translates into CASTQGASGNTIYF.

J is TRBJ1-2 and V is TRBV28; D not resolved. Germline V gene data show CDR1 as MDHEN and CDR2 as SYDVKM. The CDR3 is 13 amino acids. Trimming cost V 4 bases and J 8 bases, with 14 bases left between them. The CDR3 coding sequence is TGTGCCAGCAGTTCGTCGGGGTTAAAGGGCTACACCTTC. It encodes CASSSSGLKGYTF.

The gene calls are TRBV24-1 and TRBJ1-5; D call uncertain. Germline assignment: CDR1 KGHDR and CDR2 SFDVKD. This CDR3 comprises 17 residues. V lost 1 base, J lost 4 bases, and 16 bases lay in between. The CDR3 here is CATSDLKTTEPNQPQHF. The CDR3 bases are TGTGCCACCAGTGATTTAAAGACGACTGAACCAAATCAGCCCCAGCATTTT.

The chain is built from TRBV15 and TRBJ1-6; D possibly corresponds to TRBD1 (5 bases). Germline V gene sequence: CDR1 LNHNV, CDR2 YYDKDF (reference sequence). V lost 0 bases, J lost 10 bases, and 16 bases lay in between. The CDR3 loop spans 16 amino acids. CDR3 protein: CATSRDREWGGSPLHF. Written as DNA, the CDR3 is TGTGCCACCAGCAGAGATAGGGAGTGGGGGGGGTCACCCCTCCACTTT.

This chain links TRBV5-1 with TRBJ2-3; D not certain. Trimming took 0 bases from V and 1 from J, leaving 6 bases between them. Germline CDR1 SGHRS, CDR2 YFSETQ. This CDR3 is 14 amino acids long. CDR3 amino acids: CASSLGARTDTQYF. The CDR3 coding sequence is TGCGCCAGCAGCTTGGGAGCCCGCACAGATACGCAGTATTTT.

The chain employs TRBV7-8 and TRBJ2-3; TRBD2 agrees at 8 bases. Germline V gene lookup returns CDR1 SGHVS and CDR2 FQNEAQ. This CDR3 contains 16 residues. The ends lost 3 bases at V and 2 bases at J; junction bases unmatched: 7. CDR3 in DNA: TGTGCCAGCAGCTTGTTAGCGGGGACTCTCACAGATACGCAGTATTTT. As protein: CASSLLAGTLTDTQYF.

The rearrangement links TRBV5-1 to TRBJ2-2, with TRBD1 as a possible D gene (5 bases). This CDR3 has 14 amino acids. The germline V and J ends were trimmed by 2 bases and 4 bases, with 9 bases remaining between them. Germline V CDR1 and CDR2: SGHRS, YFSETQ. The chain's CDR3 is CASSLQELTGELFF. The DNA of the CDR3 is TGCGCCAGCAGCTTACAGGAACTCACCGGGGAGCTGTTTTTT.

The chain carries TRBV7-9 and TRBJ1-2; 12 bases align to TRBD1. J lost 3 bases, V lost 4 bases, and 9 bases had no gene match. The CDR3 length is 17 residues. Germline CDR1 SEHNR, CDR2 FQNEAQ (reference sequence). This CDR3 is CASSSGQGARLYYGYTF. CDR3 bases: TGTGCCAGCAGCTCGGGACAGGGGGCGCGGCTATACTATGGCTACACCTTC.

Points on this clone: One junction end disagrees with the germline gene, perhaps due to a read error. The CDR3 DNA reads TGTGCCAGCTCACCATCCCCGGGGACAGGGTTTACTCCCTTC. This encodes CASSPSPGTGFTPF. The rearrangement joins TRBV18 to TRBJ1-2, with TRBD1 matching 9 bases. The length of the CDR3 is 14 residues. Germline values: CDR1 KGHSH, CDR2 LQKENI.

The sample holds one count of this clone. This chain joins TRBV19 and TRBJ2-1; no firm D call. The CDR3 spans 17 residues. V was pared by 0 bases and J by 0 bases, with 12 bases between. Germline V CDR1 and CDR2: LNHDA, SQIVND (reference sequence). The CDR3 DNA follows: TGTGCCAGTAGTATAGATCGGCAGGCGTTCTCCTACAATGAGCAGTTCTTC. It is translated as CASSIDRQAFSYNEQFF.

The chain recombines TRBV5-5 with TRBJ2-5, with TRBD2 matching over 12 bases. This CDR3 is built from 16 residues. Trimming cost V 0 bases and J 4 bases; bases outside gene matches: 4. The germline gives CDR1 SGHKS, CDR2 YYEKEE (reference sequence). This chain's CDR3 is CASSLATSGSRETQYF. The CDR3 nucleotides read TGTGCCAGCAGCTTGGCGACTAGCGGGAGCAGAGAGACCCAGTACTTC.

The CDR3 DNA reads TGTGCCAGCAGTTTGGCAGCGGGAATTCAGCCCCAGCATTTT. This translates into CASSLAAGIQPQHF. The chain uses TRBV27 and TRBJ1-5; D remains unclear. Trimming removed 3 bases from V and 6 bases from J, with 12 bases in between. The CDR3 length is 14 residues. In germline, CDR1 is MNHEY, CDR2 SMNVEV (reference sequence).

The genes are TRBV7-9 and TRBJ2-3; 16 nucleotides line up with TRBD2. The CDR3 loop spans 19 amino acids. Germline V CDR1 and CDR2: SEHNR, FQNEAQ (reference sequence). The V and J ends lost 3 bases and 0 bases, in that order; junction bases with no gene match: 6. The CDR3 nucleotides are TGTGCCAGCAGCTTCGGGACTAGCGGGAGGGCCTTGAGCACAGATACGCAGTATTTT. Protein product: CASSFGTSGRALSTDTQYF.

V is TRBV21-1 and J is TRBJ2-1; TRBD2 is the table's D call and was not checked against the DNA. TRBV21-1 has pseudogene status. The CDR3 runs 15 residues. The CDR3 DNA reads as TGTGCCAGCGTGGGGGGACTAGCGGGTGCCAATGAGCAGTTCTTC. It codes for CASVGGLAGANEQFF.

This rearrangement joins TRBV7-2 to TRBJ2-5, with unresolved D. V was trimmed by 1 base and J by 5 bases, leaving 17 bases between them. CDR1 SGHTA and CDR2 FQGNSA come from the germline V gene. The length of the CDR3 is 16 residues. CDR3 region: CASSLGPGLVRETQYF. In DNA form, the CDR3 reads TGTGCCAGCAGCTTAGGCCCCGGTCTCGTCAGGGAGACCCAGTACTTC.

The J gene is TRBJ1-1, the V gene TRBV5-1; 11 bases align to TRBD1. Trimming cost V 4 bases and J 3 bases; bases outside gene matches: 2. CDR1 and CDR2 (germline): SGHRS, YFSETQ. The CDR3 length is 14 residues. The CDR3 is CASSGGQGDTEAFF. As DNA, the CDR3 is TGCGCCAGCAGCGGGGGACAGGGGGACACTGAAGCTTTCTTT.

As to this clone: A junction boundary mismatches the germline segment, possibly from a read error. The V gene is TRBV11-2, the J gene TRBJ2-7; 11 bases align to TRBD2. This CDR3 has 14 residues. In germline, CDR1 is SGHAT, CDR2 FQNNGV. CDR3 residues: CASSLAGGPHEQYF. The CDR3 DNA reads TGTGCCAGCAGTTTAGCGGGAGGGCCCCACGAGCAGTACTTC.

This chain uses TRBV19 with TRBJ1-5, with 7 bases matching TRBD1. Germline loops: CDR1 LNHDA, CDR2 SQIVND (reference sequence). V shed 6 bases and J 0 bases; nucleotides not matched to a gene: 5. The CDR3 spans 15 residues. The CDR3 nucleotides read TGTGCCAGTAGCAGCTACAGGGGTAGCAATCAGCCCCAGCATTTT. Its protein product is CASSSYRGSNQPQHF.

The chain joins TRBV4-3 to TRBJ1-1, with D tentatively TRBD1 (6 bases). CDR3 length equals 15 residues. Germline CDR1 and CDR2: LGHNA and YSLEER. Between the trimmed V and J ends, which lost 4 bases and 5 bases, there was a span of 17 bases. CDR3 sequence (DNA): TGCGCCAGCAGCCTGGGACATCAAGGTGGTACTGAAGCTTTCTTT. This codes for CASSLGHQGGTEAFF.

This chain connects TRBV19 to TRBJ2-1; 8 bases match TRBD1. The J segment lost 7 bases and the V segment lost 3 bases, leaving 8 bases of the junction unmatched. CDR3 length: 15 amino acids. Germline V gene sequence: CDR1 LNHDA, CDR2 SQIVND (reference sequence). In DNA form, the CDR3 reads TGTGCCAGTAGTATCCTCCGGGACAGGAGTAATGAGCAGTTCTTC. Amino acid sequence: CASSILRDRSNEQFF.

The J gene is TRBJ2-1, the V gene TRBV12-3 or TRBV12-4; D might be TRBD2 (5 bases). The V gene lost 6 bases and the J gene lost 9 bases, with 9 bases spanning the gap. The CDR3 sequence is 11 residues long. CDR3 sequence reads: CASRSGIEQFF. DNA of the CDR3: TGTGCCAGCAGGTCGGGGATTGAGCAGTTCTTC.